This passage covers 19 T cell receptor beta chains from one sample sequenced in a study of T cell repertoires in cytomegalovirus infection. Antigens for these TCRs are unknown. TCRdb ran MiXCR on the reads and lists one entry per CDR3 protein. Found here are approximately 1,000,000 distinct CDR3 sequences, approximately 30% of them singletons; the top ten hold 13%. The specimen comprised cultured CD8+ T cells from PBMCs, sampled from culture after CMV antigen stimulation. The receptors stem from a human donor in good health (CMV status not recorded). Some clones in this sample may be carry-over from other donors' samples.

This clonotype was seen only a few times. CDR3 in amino acids: CASSFLGAYTEAFF. Written as DNA, the CDR3 is TGTGCCAGCAGCTTCCTGGGGGCCTACACTGAAGCTTTCTTT. This chain links TRBV7-9 with TRBJ1-1, with a tentative D call TRBD1 (6 bases). CDR1 SEHNR and CDR2 FQNEAQ come from the germline V gene (reference sequence). The ends were cut back, 3 bases at V and 3 bases at J, with 11 bases in the middle. The CDR3 sequence is 14 residues long.

This chain uses TRBV6-1 with TRBJ2-5; 15 bases fit TRBD2. The V gene's germline CDR1 is MNHNS and CDR2 SASEGT. The J segment lost 2 bases and the V segment lost 6 bases, leaving 1 base of the junction unmatched. This CDR3 has 15 amino acids. CDR3 sequence: CASRGLAGGQETQYF. CDR3 coding DNA: TGTGCCAGCAGGGGACTAGCGGGGGGACAAGAGACCCAGTACTTC.

The rearrangement joins TRBV20-1 to TRBJ1-2; the match to TRBD1 covers 7 bases. In germline, CDR1 is DFQATT, CDR2 SNEGSKA (reference sequence). The junction had 3 bases not matched to a gene; V was cut back by 0 bases and J by 2 bases. This CDR3 spans 14 amino acids. CDR3 sequence: CSARDGTENYGYTF. In DNA, the CDR3 is TGCAGTGCTAGAGATGGGACAGAGAACTATGGCTACACCTTC.

This clonotype was seen a few times. The rearrangement uses TRBV27 and TRBJ2-1; TRBD2 matches at 9 bases. The CDR3 has 14 amino acids. After removal of 7 bases from V and 6 bases from J, the junction contained 7 bases not matched to a gene. Germline assignment: CDR1 MNHEY and CDR2 SMNVEV (reference sequence). The CDR3 region has the DNA TGTGCCAGCACCCTTGGAGCGGGGGGCAATGAGCAGTTCTTC. Translating it yields CASTLGAGGNEQFF.

For the CDR3, the DNA is TGTGCCAGCAGCCAAGTAGGCTTCTCGGATACGCAGTATTTT. Residues: CASSQVGFSDTQYF. The V and J genes are TRBV3-1 and TRBJ2-3, with D hard to call. Trimming removed 1 base at V and 6 bases at J, with 11 bases between. Germline V lookup: CDR1 LGHDT, CDR2 YNNKEL (reference sequence). The CDR3 loop spans 14 amino acids.

A few counts support this clonotype. The rearrangement uses TRBV28 and TRBJ2-1; D gene uncertain. Germline CDR1 and CDR2: MDHEN and SYDVKM. V was pared by 2 bases and J by 5 bases, with 4 bases between. There are 12 residues in the CDR3. The CDR3 loop is CASSLQDNEQFF. The CDR3 DNA reads TGTGCCAGCAGTTTACAGGACAATGAGCAGTTCTTC.

The genes are TRBV20-1 and TRBJ2-1; 9 bases match TRBD1. CDR3 length: 16 amino acids. J was trimmed by 3 bases and V by 3 bases; bases with no gene match: 9. Germline assignment: CDR1 DFQATT and CDR2 SNEGSKA (reference sequence). The CDR3 sequence is CSASHTGTGNYNEQFF. The CDR3 DNA reads as TGCAGTGCTAGCCACACCGGGACAGGGAACTACAATGAGCAGTTCTTC.

Note on this clonotype: This may be a read error, as it is one base from a much larger clone. The rearrangement links TRBV6-6 to TRBJ2-2, with TRBD1 identical over 7 bases. This CDR3 is 15 amino acids long. Germline V gene sequence: CDR1 MNHNY, CDR2 SVGAGI (reference sequence). V gave up 0 bases and J gave up 4 bases; unmatched junction bases: 2. The CDR3 is CASSYSTGITGELFF. CDR3 coding DNA: TGTGCCAGCAGTTACTCGACAGGGATCACCGGGGAGCTGTTTTTT.

This clonotype showed up just once. V and J are TRBV28 and TRBJ2-7; tentative D call: TRBD2 (7 bases). The CDR3 runs 17 residues. V was pared by 2 bases and J by 3 bases, with 20 bases between. Germline V gives CDR1 MDHEN, CDR2 SYDVKM. The CDR3 sequence: CASSLSTVVRGGYEQYV. The CDR3 nucleotides are TGTGCCAGCAGTTTAAGCACCGTGGTGAGGGGGGGCTACGAGCAGTACGTC.

This clonotype came up many times. The genes are TRBV7-2 and TRBJ2-3, with a tentative D call TRBD1 (5 bases). Trimming shortened V by 1 base and J by 5 bases, and 10 bases separated the two germline ends. This CDR3 has 14 amino acids. Germline V gene sequence: CDR1 SGHTA, CDR2 FQGNSA. CDR3 nucleotide sequence: TGTGCCAGCAGCTTAGGGGGCAGTATAGATACGCAGTATTTT. As protein: CASSLGGSIDTQYF.

This clonotype was seen a handful of times. This rearrangement joins TRBV19 to TRBJ1-6, with TRBD1 as a possible D gene (5 bases). Trimming cost V 6 bases and J 0 bases, with 12 bases left between them. The germline gives CDR1 LNHDA, CDR2 SQIVND (reference sequence). The CDR3 spans 16 residues. Here the CDR3 DNA reads TGTGCCAGTAGAACAGGCGAAAGCTCCTATAATTCACCCCTCCACTTT. As protein: CASRTGESSYNSPLHF.

The CDR3 loop reads CAIPDRVEGTDTQYF. In DNA, the CDR3 is TGTGCCATCCCTGACAGGGTGGAGGGCACAGATACGCAGTATTTT. The chain carries TRBV6-6 and TRBJ2-3, with 7 bases that match TRBD1. The CDR3 extends over 15 amino acids. V shed 10 bases and J 1 base; nucleotides not matched to a gene: 11. Germline V gene sequence: CDR1 MNHNY, CDR2 SVGAGI (reference sequence).

This clonotype was recorded at least ten times. The chain has TRBV27 and TRBJ1-2; D not resolved. V shed 9 bases and J shed 4 bases, with 15 bases lying between them. From germline, CDR1 is MNHEY and CDR2 SMNVEV (reference sequence). This CDR3 is 13 amino acids long. The DNA for the CDR3 is TGTGCCAGTAGCCTCGGCGGATCCTATGGCTACACCTTC. It codes for CASSLGGSYGYTF.

This clonotype was counted a few times. The gene calls are TRBV6-1 and TRBJ2-7; TRBD1 matches 9 bases. CDR3 length: 16 residues. Germline V gives CDR1 MNHNS, CDR2 SASEGT. The trim removed 3 bases at V and 4 bases at J, leaving 10 bases unmatched. CDR3 nucleotide sequence: TGTGCCAGCAGTGACCTTCGGACAGGGGATGGGTACGAGCAGTACTTC. This encodes CASSDLRTGDGYEQYF.

This clonotype was found many times. The J gene is TRBJ2-3, the V gene TRBV7-8; D possibly uses TRBD1 or TRBD2 (7 bases each). Germline CDR1 reads SGHVS; CDR2 reads FQNEAQ. Trimming cost V 4 bases and J 5 bases, with 16 bases left between them. This CDR3 spans 15 amino acids. The CDR3 DNA reads as TGTGCCAGCAGCTATCGGACTAGGGGGCAAGATACGCAGTATTTT. This sequence encodes CASSYRTRGQDTQYF.

This clonotype was seen repeatedly, ten times or more. The chain carries TRBV4-1 and TRBJ2-7; TRBD2 matches at 15 bases. Trimming removed 4 bases from V and 3 bases from J; junction bases left unmatched: 1. The CDR3 length is 15 residues. Germline V gene data show CDR1 as MGHRA and CDR2 as YSYEKL. In DNA, the CDR3 is TGCGCCAGCAGCCCGGGACTAGCGGGGGGCTACGAGCAGTACTTC. It codes for CASSPGLAGGYEQYF.

The chain joins TRBV6-2 or TRBV6-3 to TRBJ2-6, with D perhaps matching TRBD2 (5 bases). V lost 5 bases to trimming and J lost 4 bases, with 15 bases between them. CDR1 and CDR2 from the germline V gene are MNHEY and SVGEGT. The CDR3 contains 16 residues. CDR3 amino acids: CASSRSEVDGANVLTF. Here the CDR3 DNA reads TGTGCCAGCAGTAGATCGGAGGTAGACGGGGCCAACGTCCTGACTTTC.

V and J are TRBV12-3 or TRBV12-4 and TRBJ2-5, with D perhaps being TRBD1 or TRBD2 (5 bases each). The CDR3 consists of 14 residues. With 5 bases removed from V and 4 bases from J, the gap between germline ends came to 14 bases. The CDR3 DNA reads as TGTGCCAGCAGTCCGGGGCCGTGGGGAGAGACCCAGTACTTC. Amino acid sequence: CASSPGPWGETQYF.

The chain carries TRBV6-5 and TRBJ1-2; 10 bases fit TRBD1. CDR1 is MNHEY and CDR2 is SVGAGI in the germline V gene. The trim removed 5 bases at V and 8 bases at J, leaving 8 bases unmatched. CDR3 size: 14 residues. DNA of the CDR3: TGTGCCAGCAGTCCCAGACAGGGGGCGAGAGGCTACACCTTC. It codes for CASSPRQGARGYTF.